The rows below give T cell receptor beta chains drawn from one sample of a study of control samples from healthy donors and cancer patients. TCRdb's copy holds only in-frame clones and misses some; the assay was immunoSEQ multiplex PCR. Altogether some 99,000 clones are present, approximately 90% being singletons, with the ten largest covering 4.4%. The sequenced material came from blood. The origin of the receptors is a human donor in good health. The donor label of this sample is uncertain. The CDR3 runs from the conserved cysteine through the conserved F or W. Each record gives: V gene, D gene, J gene, clone size, CDR3 protein, CDR3 DNA. A D gene is named only where the DNA matches it firmly. Clone size appears in some rows only: once, few, many, or a class for an expanded clone.

>TRBV9|.|TRBJ2-7|.
CASSVGPVYEQYF
TGTGCCAGCAGCGTAGGTCCTGTTTACGAGCAGTACTTC
>TRBV2|.|TRBJ2-7|.
CAGRQSYEQYF
TGTGCCGGCAGACAGTCCTACGAGCAGTACTTC
>TRBV18|.|TRBJ2-3|.
CASSPRQGGFTDTQYF
TGTGCCAGCTCACCACGCCAGGGGGGTTTCACAGATACGCAGTATTTT
>TRBV12-5|TRBD1|TRBJ1-6|once
CASGLVPGQKNSPLHF
TGTGCTAGTGGTTTGGTCCCGGGACAGAAGAATTCACCCCTCCACTTT
>TRBV14|.|TRBJ1-5|.
CASSQDYSGSQPQHF
TGTGCCAGCAGCCAAGATTATTCGGGTAGTCAGCCCCAGCATTTT
>TRBV6-5|.|TRBJ1-6|.
CASRGGKDSPLHF
TGTGCCAGCCGGGGGGGAAAAGATTCACCCCTCCACTTT
>TRBV9|.|TRBJ2-3|.
CASSVGLSDTQYF
TGTGCCAGCAGCGTAGGACTGTCAGATACGCAGTATTTT
>TRBV12-3/TRBV12-4|.|TRBJ2-3|.
CASSFSSRHTQYF
TGTGCCAGCAGTTTCTCTTCCCGCCATACGCAGTATTTT
>TRBV7-2|.|TRBJ1-2|.
CASSLGQGLYGYTF
TGTGCCAGCAGCTTAGGGCAGGGGCTCTATGGCTACACCTTC
>TRBV27|.|TRBJ1-2|.
CASSKGLAYGYTF
TGTGCCAGCAGCAAAGGACTCGCCTATGGCTACACCTTC
>TRBV14|.|TRBJ1-1|.
CASSQVAGSFIAFF
TGTGCCAGCAGCCAGGTAGCCGGGAGCTTCATAGCTTTCTTT
>TRBV7-8|TRBD2|TRBJ2-2|.
CASIPNAGGSNTGELFF
TGTGCCAGCATCCCCAATGCGGGGGGGTCGAACACCGGGGAGCTGTTTTTT
>TRBV6-5|.|TRBJ1-5|.
CASSYSGDSNQPQHF
TGTGCCAGCAGTTACTCAGGCGATAGCAATCAGCCCCAGCATTTT
>TRBV15|.|TRBJ1-2|.
CATSRDREWYGYTF
TGTGCCACCAGCAGAGACAGGGAATGGTATGGCTACACCTTC
>TRBV6-5|.|TRBJ1-1|.
CASSRQNEAFF
TGTGCCAGCAGTAGACAGAATGAAGCTTTCTTT
>TRBV7-9|.|TRBJ2-5|.
CASSFDWEVGETQYF
TGTGCCAGCAGCTTCGATTGGGAGGTTGGCGAGACCCAGTACTTC
>TRBV7-9|TRBD1|TRBJ2-7|.
CASSPKTGQALYEQYF
TGTGCCAGCAGCCCAAAGACGGGACAGGCCCTCTACGAGCAGTACTTC
>TRBV4-3|.|TRBJ1-6|.
CASSQVRDGDSPLHF
TGCGCCAGCAGCCAAGTACGGGACGGAGATTCACCCCTCCACTTT
>TRBV7-8|.|TRBJ1-5|once
CASSFRMEGGPQHF
TGTGCCAGCAGCTTCCGGATGGAAGGTGGGCCCCAGCATTTT
>TRBV5-4|.|TRBJ1-2|.
CASRTGTGPKGYTF
TGTGCCAGCAGAACCGGGACGGGTCCCAAGGGCTACACCTTC
>TRBV14|TRBD1|TRBJ1-2|.
CASSQDRQGYGYTF
TGTGCCAGCAGCCAAGATCGACAGGGGTATGGCTACACCTTC
>TRBV18|TRBD1|TRBJ2-5|once
CASSPGTGGSGETQYF
TGTGCCAGCTCACCCGGGACAGGGGGCTCCGGGGAGACCCAGTACTTC
>TRBV25-1|.|TRBJ1-2|once
CASSDQEYGYTF
TGTGCCAGCAGTGACCAAGAATATGGCTACACCTTC
>TRBV21-1|.|TRBJ2-7|.
CASIPGHSGDEQYF
TGTGCCAGCATCCCTGGCCATTCGGGGGACGAGCAGTACTTC
>TRBV30|TRBD1|TRBJ1-4|once
CAITPGGSANEKLFF
TGTGCCATAACCCCAGGGGGCTCGGCTAATGAAAAACTGTTTTTT
>TRBV5-4|TRBD2|TRBJ2-5|.
CASSLALAGGNIGETQYF
TGTGCCAGCAGCTTGGCGCTAGCGGGGGGAAACATAGGGGAGACCCAGTACTTC
>TRBV5-1|TRBD1|TRBJ1-6|few
CASSLIDRDNSPLHF
TGCGCCAGCAGCTTGATTGACAGGGACAATTCACCCCTCCACTTT
>TRBV5-1|.|TRBJ2-1|.
CASSLDLQREQFF
TGCGCCAGCAGCTTGGATTTGCAGCGTGAGCAGTTCTTC
>TRBV27|.|TRBJ1-5|.
CASSLHRVNQPQHF
TGTGCCAGCAGTTTACACAGGGTAAACCAGCCCCAGCATTTT
>TRBV11-3|TRBD1|TRBJ2-7|.
CASSTGQVPWGEQYF
TGTGCCAGCAGCACTGGACAGGTGCCATGGGGAGAGCAGTACTTC
>TRBV5-1|.|TRBJ1-2|.
CASSLEQGNYGYTF
TGCGCCAGCAGCTTGGAACAGGGCAACTATGGCTACACCTTC
>TRBV28|.|TRBJ1-2|.
CASSYHEGGGSYTF
TGTGCCAGCAGTTATCATGAGGGCGGGGGAAGCTACACCTTC
>TRBV24-1|.|TRBJ1-4|.
CATSDPNRDYSEKLFF
TGTGCCACCAGTGACCCAAACAGGGATTATTCTGAAAAACTGTTTTTT
>TRBV10-3|.|TRBJ1-1|.
CAISDQHGTEAFF
TGTGCCATCAGTGACCAGCACGGCACTGAAGCTTTCTTT
>TRBV11-2|TRBD1|TRBJ1-4|.
CASSQTKGDRVVGEKLFF
TGTGCCAGCAGCCAGACCAAAGGGGACAGGGTTGTTGGTGAAAAACTGTTTTTT
>TRBV11-2|TRBD2|TRBJ2-1|.
CASSGGGVSYNEQFF
TGTGCCAGCAGCGGCGGGGGGGTCTCCTACAATGAGCAGTTCTTC
>TRBV7-2|TRBD1|TRBJ2-7|.
CASSPSGTGPYEQYF
TGTGCCAGCAGCCCGAGCGGGACAGGGCCCTACGAGCAGTACTTC
>TRBV5-1|.|TRBJ2-1|.
CASSLGWGNEQFF
TGCGCCAGCAGCTTAGGTTGGGGGAATGAGCAGTTCTTC
>TRBV6-6|.|TRBJ1-1|.
CASSSSGMNTEAFF
TGTGCCAGCAGTTCCTCCGGGATGAACACTGAAGCTTTCTTT
>TRBV13|.|TRBJ1-3|.
CASSLGQLGNTIYF
TGTGCCAGCAGCTTAGGACAGCTGGGAAACACCATATATTTT
>TRBV11-2|.|TRBJ2-2|.
CASSLMGNSGELFF
TGTGCCAGCAGCTTAATGGGAAATTCCGGGGAGCTGTTTTTT
>TRBV6-5|.|TRBJ1-1|.
CATLVLRTEAFF
TGTGCCACCCTCGTCTTAAGGACTGAAGCTTTCTTT
>TRBV6-5|.|TRBJ2-2|.
CASVRQVLVPGELFF
TGTGCCAGCGTTAGACAGGTACTCGTCCCCGGGGAGCTGTTTTTT
>TRBV3-1/TRBV3-2|TRBD1|TRBJ1-6|once
CASRHSGTDHSPLHF
TGTGCCAGCAGGCATTCCGGGACAGACCATTCACCCCTCCACTTT
>TRBV7-9|TRBD1|TRBJ1-6|.
CASSPRDRVDSPLHF
TGTGCCAGCAGCCCTCGGGACAGGGTCGATTCACCCCTCCACTTT
>TRBV6-5|TRBD1|TRBJ1-3|.
CASRQDRDAGNTIYF
TGTGCCAGCAGACAAGACAGGGACGCTGGAAACACCATATATTTT
>TRBV6-5|.|TRBJ1-2|.
CASSLTVNYGYTF
TGTGCCAGCAGCCTTACAGTGAACTATGGCTACACCTTC
>TRBV9|.|TRBJ2-5|.
CASSVTGQETQYF
TGTGCCAGCAGCGTAACAGGCCAAGAGACCCAGTACTTC
>TRBV27|.|TRBJ2-2|.
CASSLSRNTGELFF
TGTGCCAGCTCATTATCTAGGAACACCGGGGAGCTGTTTTTT
>TRBV3-1/TRBV3-2|.|TRBJ1-1|.
CASSPDRNPYEAFF
TGTGCCAGCAGCCCGGACAGAAATCCCTACGAAGCTTTCTTT
>TRBV18|TRBD1|TRBJ1-2|.
CASSRETGTENYGYTF
TGTGCCAGCTCACGAGAAACCGGGACAGAAAACTATGGCTACACCTTC
>TRBV19|.|TRBJ1-2|.
CASSIGQGLYGYTF
TGTGCCAGTAGTATTGGGCAGGGGCTCTATGGCTACACCTTC
>TRBV15|.|TRBJ2-3|.
CATSTLRTSLRDTQYF
TGTGCCACCAGCACCTTACGGACTTCCCTGCGGGATACGCAGTATTTT
>TRBV10-3|.|TRBJ1-4|.
CAISNNEKLFF
TGTGCCATCAGTAATAATGAAAAACTGTTTTTT
>TRBV6-5|.|TRBJ1-1|.
CASIKGYTEAFF
TGTGCCAGCATAAAAGGGTACACTGAAGCTTTCTTT
>TRBV27|TRBD2|TRBJ2-6|.
CASSRGGTSGANVLTSGANVLTF
TGTGCCAGCAGTCGGGGGGGCACCTCTGGGGCCAACGTCCTGACCTCTGGGGCCAACGTCCTGACTTTC
>TRBV19|.|TRBJ1-2|.
CASSRSGDGYTF
TGTGCCAGTAGCAGGTCCGGGGATGGCTACACCTTC
>TRBV9|.|TRBJ2-5|.
CASSASKDSNQETQYF
TGTGCCAGCAGCGCCTCTAAGGACAGCAACCAAGAGACCCAGTACTTC
>TRBV12-3/TRBV12-4|.|TRBJ1-3|.
CASGRGTGNTIYF
TGTGCCAGCGGTCGGGGGACTGGAAACACCATATATTTT